This T cell receptor beta chain was identified during a study of blood T cell repertoires in COVID-19 (dated by TCRdb to 2019 to 2021). Background on the whole study: Samples covering the acute and convalescent phases of COVID-19 were provided by collaborators in the United States, Italy and Spain. Where HLA class I and class II types were available, the types were taken from metadata supplied by the sample provider, not from assay-based typing. Sample metadata almost always included a de-identified subject ID, COVID-19 status, age in years and sex. A freely available public database, intended as a resource for researchers studying the immune response to SARS-CoV-2, is where the repertoires were released. The material from the prospective study consisted of cDNA or gDNA derived from T cells, B-cell-depleted T cells, or PBMCs. Subjects who had been exposed to COVID-19, were actively infected with it, or had recovered from it provided the deeply sampled blood TCRbeta repertoires that made up the dataset. Samples came from the ongoing ImmuneRACE study (first 160 participants) plus 1,254 subjects from 6 global collaborators.

The collaborating institutions used their own protocols to collect whole blood in K2EDTA tubes. For TCRbeta analysis, collaborator samples were shipped as frozen whole blood, as isolated PBMCs, or as DNA extracted from either sample type. Including cysteine and phenylalanine, the CDR3 has 15 amino acids. Of the read, only the CDR3 DNA is kept; its 45 bases are in frame from base 1. CDR1 SGHNT and CDR2 YYREEE were looked up in the germline V gene (reference sequence). From V the trimming removes 4 bases and from J it removes 3 bases, while the gene matches leave 5 bases of the junction unaccounted for. The immunoSEQ Assay, a bias-controlled multiplex PCR, was used to amplify TCRbeta CDR3 regions from genomic DNA. Concerning the study's data processing: Within the assay, amplification of reference gene primers was used to estimate how many nucleated cells each sample contained. To quantify the absolute abundance of each unique TCRbeta CDR3 rearrangement, sequence reads were collapsed and filtered. For each sample, productive Simpson clonality was calculated as the square root of Simpson's diversity index over productive rearrangements. This is the immuneACCESS table as TCRdb keeps it, with only in-frame sequences that have V and J called. A part of the clones is gone; compared with another copy, unresolved V genes explain less than half, and the rest is unexplained. The V and J calls and clone size come from that table; D and trimming were worked out from the DNA. A total of under 100,000 clones appear in this sample, roughly four fifths of them only once. In total, the top ten clones hold 13% of the sample.

Turning to this clone: Its binding antigen is unknown. No qualities accompany the bases; no much larger clone lies one base away.

Beyond this particular receptor, the publication reports: The amount of clinical and demographic metadata varied by source and participant and was provided uncurated.

The sequence derives from a human donor in a cohort sampled during active COVID-19. The sequencing sample was made of peripheral blood. In this chain, TRBV5-4 is recombined with TRBJ1-2; the junction holds 11 bases that match TRBD1. CDR3 loop: CASSLGQGADYGYTF. Here is the DNA: TGTGCCAGCAGCCTAGGACAGGGGGCGGACTATGGCTACACCTTC.